These 18 T cell receptor beta chains share one sample of origin, sequenced in a study of blood T cell dynamics during melanoma immunotherapy. The table came from immunoSEQ multiplex PCR; TCRdb's copy has only in-frame clones and leaves some out. The sample contains fewer than 13,000 clones, around 86% of which appear only once. Time point in this sample: week 3, after first cycle of checkpoint inhibitor. The starting material was blood, obtained from a patient treated with checkpoint blockade. The receptors here all came from a human donor with melanoma.

This clone was seen a single time. The rearrangement joins TRBV6-1 to TRBJ2-4; D may be TRBD1 (5 bases). This CDR3 is 13 amino acids long. Trimming took off 2 bases at V and 9 bases at J, with 11 bases between the two ends. From germline, CDR1 is MNHNS and CDR2 SASEGT. DNA for the CDR3: TGTGCCAGCAGTGAAAACGTTCAGGGCATTCAGTACTTC. Amino acid sequence: CASSENVQGIQYF.

This clone was detected once. The chain combines TRBV6-6 with TRBJ1-1; no reliable D call. The CDR3 is made up of 12 amino acids. The V gene's germline CDR1 is MNHNY and CDR2 SVGAGI (reference sequence). V was shortened by 7 bases and J by 3 bases, with 9 bases between the two germline ends. In DNA form, the CDR3 reads TGTGCCAGCACGCCGCGGTACACTGAAGCTTTCTTT. Translated, it gives CASTPRYTEAFF.

The chain employs TRBV6-5 and TRBJ2-2; 9 nucleotides agree with TRBD2. Germline V gene sequence: CDR1 MNHEY, CDR2 SVGAGI. J was trimmed by 5 bases and V by 2 bases; bases with no gene match: 6. CDR3 length: 16 amino acids. The DNA of the CDR3 is TGTGCCAGCAGTTACCCGCGGGGGGGCGGGACCGGGGAGCTGTTTTTT. This translates into CASSYPRGGGTGELFF.

The chain has TRBV5-6 and TRBJ2-7; TRBD1 is a possible D gene (6 bases). CDR3 size: 14 residues. The ends were cut back, 4 bases at V and 4 bases at J, with 15 bases in the middle. Per germline, CDR1 SGHDT and CDR2 YYEEEE. The CDR3 region is CASSGQPKVYEQYV. For the CDR3, the DNA is TGTGCCAGCAGCGGACAGCCTAAAGTTTACGAGCAGTACGTC.

This rearrangement joins TRBV19 to TRBJ1-5; no definite D call. The CDR3 consists of 15 residues. CDR1 and CDR2 (germline): LNHDA, SQIVND (reference sequence). Trimming left V 4 bases short and J 4 bases short, with 14 bases between. The CDR3 region is CASSTPGPRNQPQHF. DNA of the CDR3: TGTGCCAGTAGTACACCGGGCCCGAGGAATCAGCCCCAGCATTTT.

The chain has TRBV4-1 and TRBJ2-2; 10 bases map to TRBD1. CDR1 and CDR2 (germline): MGHRA, YSYEKL. After removal of 4 bases from V and 4 bases from J, the junction contained 6 bases not matched to a gene. The CDR3 contains 16 residues. The CDR3 DNA follows: TGCGCCAGCAGCCCCACCGGGACAGGGGTCACCGGGGAGCTGTTTTTT. This gives the protein CASSPTGTGVTGELFF.

The chain recombines TRBV29-1 with TRBJ2-5, with unresolved D. The CDR3 runs 12 residues. V was trimmed by 1 base and J by 5 bases, leaving 8 bases between them. Germline V gene lookup returns CDR1 SQVTM and CDR2 ANQGSEA. Here the CDR3 DNA reads TGCAGCGTTGAAGGAGAGGTGGAGACCCAGTACTTC. It yields the protein CSVEGEVETQYF.

V and J are TRBV11-2 and TRBJ2-7, with D hard to call. CDR1 and CDR2 (germline): SGHAT, FQNNGV. Trimming cost V 1 base and J 0 bases, with 10 bases left between them. The CDR3 length is 15 residues. Written as DNA, the CDR3 is TGTGCCAGCAGCTTAGTCCGCGGCAGCTCCTACGAGCAGTACTTC. This translates into CASSLVRGSSYEQYF.

The V gene is TRBV14, the J gene TRBJ2-1; D ambiguous. The V gene lost 3 bases and the J gene lost 5 bases, with 8 bases spanning the gap. The CDR3 is made up of 13 amino acids. From germline, CDR1 is SGHDN and CDR2 FVKESK. The CDR3 coding sequence is TGTGCCAGCAGCCATGGGATTAACAATGAGCAGTTCTTC. Its protein is CASSHGINNEQFF.

The chain joins TRBV19 to TRBJ2-3; maybe TRBD2 (6 bases). Germline loops: CDR1 LNHDA, CDR2 SQIVND (reference sequence). CDR3 length: 16 amino acids. V was shortened by 4 bases and J by 0 bases, with 14 bases between the two germline ends. Here the CDR3 reads CASSTSGTPSTDTQYF. DNA for the CDR3: TGTGCCAGTAGTACCTCCGGGACTCCCAGCACAGATACGCAGTATTTT.

The J gene is TRBJ2-5, the V gene TRBV6-5, with 10 bases lining up with TRBD1. Germline V CDR1 and CDR2: MNHEY, SVGAGI. This CDR3 has 16 residues. Trimming at V came to 0 bases and at J to 3 bases, leaving 4 bases not matched to a gene. The CDR3 nucleotides are TGTGCCAGCAGTTACTCAAGACAGGGGGCGAAAGAGACCCAGTACTTC. This codes for CASSYSRQGAKETQYF.

The chain joins TRBV2 to TRBJ2-5, with D maybe TRBD2 (7 bases). CDR1 and CDR2 (germline): SNHLY, FYNNEI. The CDR3 runs 15 residues. V lost 4 bases and J lost 1, with 13 bases in between. The CDR3 sequence: CASSVRGGLQETQYF. As DNA, the CDR3 is TGTGCCAGCAGTGTGAGGGGGGGCCTCCAAGAGACCCAGTACTTC.

The V gene is TRBV4-3, the J gene TRBJ1-3; TRBD1 agrees at 7 bases. V lost 4 bases and J lost 4; bases outside the gene matches: 1. This CDR3 spans 13 amino acids. CDR1 and CDR2 from the germline V gene are LGHNA and YSLEER. The CDR3 is CASSPGQGNTIYF. CDR3 DNA sequence: TGCGCCAGCAGCCCGGGACAGGGAAACACCATATATTTT.

The chain combines TRBV6-5 with TRBJ1-1; D remains ambiguous. The CDR3 has 15 amino acids. The V gene lost 4 bases and the J gene lost 0 bases, with 12 bases spanning the gap. The germline V gene encodes CDR1 MNHEY and CDR2 SVGAGI. The CDR3 bases are TGTGCCAGCAGTTCATTACCGACACTGAACACTGAAGCTTTCTTT. Translation gives CASSSLPTLNTEAFF.

The V call is TRBV7-2, the J call TRBJ2-2; D is undetermined. The CDR3 has 14 amino acids. The V and J ends lost 5 bases and 5 bases respectively, with 12 bases between them. Germline lookup yields CDR1 SGHTA and CDR2 FQGNSA. The DNA of the CDR3 is TGTGCCAGCAGCGCGTCTCGACAAACCGGGGAGCTGTTTTTT. It encodes CASSASRQTGELFF.

The genes are TRBV19 and TRBJ2-5; D not certain. The ends were cut back, 3 bases at V and 5 bases at J, with 16 bases in the middle. Germline V CDR1 and CDR2: LNHDA, SQIVND (reference sequence). This CDR3 contains 15 residues. CDR3 sequence reads: CASSINKTPQETQYF. CDR3 in DNA: TGTGCCAGTAGTATCAACAAAACACCGCAGGAGACCCAGTACTTC.

The V and J genes are TRBV6-4 and TRBJ1-5; 7 nucleotides align to TRBD1. Per the germline V gene, CDR1 is MRHNA and CDR2 is SNTAGT. The CDR3 is 15 amino acids. Losses at the gene ends were 3 bases for V and 4 bases for J; bases not matched to a gene: 6. CDR3 in amino acids: CASSERQGPNQPQHF. The CDR3 DNA reads as TGTGCCAGCAGTGAGAGACAGGGTCCGAATCAGCCCCAGCATTTT.

This clone was observed a single time. The gene calls are TRBV4-3 and TRBJ1-1, with 8 bases aligning to TRBD1. With V trimmed by 3 bases and J by 6 bases, 6 bases remained unmatched. The CDR3 runs 14 residues. Germline CDR1 and CDR2: LGHNA and YSLEER. CDR3 nucleotides: TGCGCCAGCAGCCAGACAGGGGCGCGGTCTGAAGCTTTCTTT. Translation gives CASSQTGARSEAFF.